This TCR beta chain was identified in a study of blood T cell repertoires in COVID-19. Assay used: immunoSEQ multiplex PCR; TCRdb lists only in-frame clones, some missing. The sample has hundreds of thousands of clones, around 90% seen once. The CDR3 loop spans 13 amino acids. Germline lookup yields CDR1 SEHNR and CDR2 FQNEAQ (reference sequence). Trimming left V 5 bases short and J 8 bases short, with 15 bases between. The sequence derives from a man between 65 and 85 years old with acute or convalescent COVID-19. The sequencing sample was made of peripheral blood. V and J are TRBV7-9 and TRBJ1-2; D not certain. CDR3 sequence: CASSPVEGRGYTF. In DNA form, the CDR3 reads TGTGCCAGCAGCCCTGTTGAGGGTAGAGGCTACACCTTC.